This T cell receptor (beta chain) was retrieved from a study of T cells in Graves' hyperthyroidism and ophthalmopathy. This CDR3 is 15 amino acids long. From germline, CDR1 is ENHRY and CDR2 SYGVKD. Trimming left V 7 bases short and J 1 base short, with 13 bases between. This clonotype has more than one count but fewer than ten. Amplification targeted TCR beta CDR3 regions from RNA transcripts. With the HTBI primer set, the TCR CDR3 went through a first round of RT-PCR. TCRdb reprocessed the multiplex PCR reads via MiXCR and lists one record per CDR3 protein. Counted here are hundreds of thousands of distinct CDR3 sequences, 30% to 40% occurring once; the ten biggest clones make up less than 40%. Newly diagnosed hyperthyroidism, duration under 2 months, in patients aged 18 to 65. Any patient presenting with uncontrolled infection, other autoimmune disease, pregnancy or lactation was left out.

The chain joins TRBV10-3 to TRBJ2-2; D is perhaps TRBD2 (7 bases). Sequenced material: blood. The sequence was obtained from a woman aged 35 to 49 with Graves' hyperthyroidism. DNA of the CDR3: TGTGCCATCACCGAGGGGGGGCAGAACACCGGGGAGCTGTTTTTT. The encoded protein is CAITEGGQNTGELFF.